This T cell receptor (beta chain) was recorded in a study of blood T cells in healthy people across ages (dated by TCRdb to between 2015 and 2016). Regarding the study in general: In model experiments, template switching captured about one uniquely barcoded TCR beta cDNA molecule for every two T cells. Age-related changes in TCR beta repertoire diversity were measured in the study by deep sequencing normalized with unique cDNA molecular identifiers. Four age groups were formed from the donors: young (average approximately 15 years), middle-aged (around 39), aged (around 68) and long-lived (around 80). Donors of different ages were randomly distributed across sequencing lanes to avoid experimental bias. For two donors (one aged 18 to 30 and one aged 80 or older), the study analyzed two additional independent replicas of 1 million unique cDNA reads from the same blood draw.

This clonotype has more than one count but fewer than ten. Its antigen is not yet known. No base-level quality is on record; no much larger clone is a single base apart. The library relied on 5' RACE. TCRdb lists the instrument as Illumina HiSeq 2500. A second about 7 to 12 cycle PCR used a sample-barcoded 5' primer and a J-beta primer mix. A template-switch 5' adaptor carrying 12 random nucleotides introduced a unique molecular identifier onto each TCR beta cDNA molecule. Each sample yielded at least 3 million CDR3-containing paired-end reads. First-strand cDNA synthesis was performed from all RNA using the Mint cDNA synthesis kit, with priming by a TRBC-specific oligonucleotide. Following uracil-DNA glycosylase treatment, a first 18-cycle PCR with universal primers M1SS and BC2_uni_R was performed on all cDNA. From the authors' description of their analysis: For normalization, 1 million high-quality reads were randomly selected from each sample, with every read carrying a distinct molecular identifier. Reads with shared molecular identifiers were discarded instead of being binned into consensus sequences. MiTCR, set to a Q25 quality threshold and the strictest error-elimination algorithm, was used for CDR3 identification, clonotype clustering and error correction. A nonparametric unseen species model using Euler transformation provided a lower-bound estimate of total TCR beta diversity. TCRdb trimmed public reads at Q25 via fastp, called clones via MiXCR and kept in-frame beta chains. Each entry is one CDR3 protein sequence, shown with its most common DNA and genes. TCRdb's processing, not the authors' own work, is the source of the V and J calls. For this sample there are about 1.6 million distinct CDR3 sequences; about 31% appear just once. Approximately 10% of the sample comes from the top ten.

Between the V and J ends, shortened by 4 bases and 0 bases respectively, the junction contains 16 bases. The CDR3 contains 15 residues, cysteine and phenylalanine counted. The kept DNA is CDR3 alone, 45 bases in frame from the first base. The germline V gene encodes CDR1 DFQATT and CDR2 SNEGSKA (reference sequence). The research as a whole found: Compared with the aged group, more naive CD4+ T cells, fewer expanded clones and increased TCR diversity were shown by the long-lived group, suggesting age selection. Because profiling used bulk unsorted PBMCs, naive and antigen-experienced compartments could not be compared conclusively. Observed TCR beta diversity per million T cells fell roughly linearly with age, and a significant reduction was already apparent by age around 36. Total diversity estimates from one million sequenced T cells were considered lower bounds and underestimates. Because donor CMV infection status was unknown, age-related changes in expanded clonotypes were potentially confounded. Observed TCR beta diversity correlated strongly with the percentage of naive T cells measured by flow cytometry.

Systemically healthy Caucasian individuals from Russia, roughly 40 in total and aged roughly 6 to 95 years, were included as donors. Each donor gave approximately 9.4 milliliters of peripheral blood, drawn into EDTA-treated Vacutainer tubes. Ficoll-Paque density-gradient centrifugation was used to isolate PBMCs, with at least 6 million per sample. Total RNA, at least 6 micrograms per sample, was extracted from PBMCs with Trizol reagent. For every donor, an aliquot of PBMCs went through flow cytometry to measure the percentages of naive CD45RAhigh/CD27high T cells. The chain is encoded by TRBV20-1 joined to TRBJ2-7; a weak D assignment points to TRBD2 (6 bases agree). The clonotype comes from a woman between 25 and 40 years old in good health. The sequencing input was blood. In nucleotide form, the sequence is TGCAGTGCTACTTCAGCGGGTACGAGCTCCTACGAGCAGTACTTC. Its protein reads: CSATSAGTSSYEQYF.